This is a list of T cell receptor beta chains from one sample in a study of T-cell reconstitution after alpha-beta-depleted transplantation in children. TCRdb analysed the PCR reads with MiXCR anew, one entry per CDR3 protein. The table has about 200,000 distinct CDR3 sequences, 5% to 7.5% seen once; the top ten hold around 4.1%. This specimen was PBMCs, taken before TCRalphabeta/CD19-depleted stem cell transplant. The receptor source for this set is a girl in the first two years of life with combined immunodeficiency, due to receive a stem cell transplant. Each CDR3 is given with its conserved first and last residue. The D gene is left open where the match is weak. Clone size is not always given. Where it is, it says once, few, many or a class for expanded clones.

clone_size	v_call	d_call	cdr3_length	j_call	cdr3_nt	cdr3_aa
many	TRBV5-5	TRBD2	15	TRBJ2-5	TGTGCCAGCAGCCCCGGGACTAGCGATTTCGAGACCCAGTACTTC	CASSPGTSDFETQYF
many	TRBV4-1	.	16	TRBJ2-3	TGCGCCAGCAGCCAACCCTTAAGGGAGACCACAGATACGCAGTATTTT	CASSQPLRETTDTQYF
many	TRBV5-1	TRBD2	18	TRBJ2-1	TGCGCCAGCAGCTTGGGACTAGCGGGAGGCCGTTACTACAATGAGCAGTTCTTC	CASSLGLAGGRYYNEQFF
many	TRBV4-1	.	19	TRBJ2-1	TGCGCCAGCAGCCCACGCCCACCAATAGACAAAAGCCGTTACAATGAGCAGTTCTTC	CASSPRPPIDKSRYNEQFF
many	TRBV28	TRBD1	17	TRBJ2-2	TGTGCCAGCAGTTTTTTACGGGGACAGCCGAACACCGGGGAGCTGTTTTTT	CASSFLRGQPNTGELFF
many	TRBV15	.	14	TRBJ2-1	TGTGCCACCAGCGGACTGCCACAGGGTGCCCTACACATCTTC	CATSGLPQGALHIF
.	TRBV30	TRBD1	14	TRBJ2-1	TGTGCCTGGAGCGAATGGGACGGGGACAGGGAGCAGTTCTTC	CAWSEWDGDREQFF
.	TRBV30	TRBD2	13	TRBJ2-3	TGTGCCTGGAGTATGACTAGCGGGGATACGCAGTATTTT	CAWSMTSGDTQYF
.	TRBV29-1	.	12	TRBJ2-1	TGCAGCGTTGAATTTAACTACAATGAGCAGTTCTTC	CSVEFNYNEQFF
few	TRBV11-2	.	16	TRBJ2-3	TGTGCCAGCGCCCCGGTTCGGGGGTTGAGAGCAGATACGCAGTATTTT	CASAPVRGLRADTQYF
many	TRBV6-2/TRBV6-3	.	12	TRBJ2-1	TGTGCCAGCAGTTACCAGCGCAATGAGCAGTTCTTC	CASSYQRNEQFF
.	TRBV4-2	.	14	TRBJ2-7	TGTGCCAGCAGCCAAGAGGGGAGAGGGCCCGAGCAGTACTTC	CASSQEGRGPEQYF
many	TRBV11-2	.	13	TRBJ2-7	TGTGCCAGCAGCTTAGATTCGGCATACGAGCAGTACTTC	CASSLDSAYEQYF
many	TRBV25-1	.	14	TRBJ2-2	TGTGCCAGCAGTCTAGGACAGCACACCGGGGAGCTGTTTTTT	CASSLGQHTGELFF
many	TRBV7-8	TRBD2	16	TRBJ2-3	TGTGCCAGCAGCCTACGGGGACTAGCGGGAGTAGATACGCAGTATTTT	CASSLRGLAGVDTQYF
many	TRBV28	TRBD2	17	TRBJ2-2	TGTGCCAGCAGTTTCGCGACTAGCGATCCCAACACCGGGGAGCTGTTTTTT	CASSFATSDPNTGELFF
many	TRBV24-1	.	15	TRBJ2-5	TGTGCCACCAGTGACTCCGCAGGGGACGGAGAGACCCAGTACTTC	CATSDSAGDGETQYF
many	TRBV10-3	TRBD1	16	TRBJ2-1	TGTGCCATCAGTGAGGAGGGGGCCTCCTCCTACAATGAGCAGTTCTTC	CAISEEGASSYNEQFF
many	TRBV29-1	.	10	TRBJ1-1	TGCAGCGTTGCAAACACTGAAGCTTTCTTT	CSVANTEAFF
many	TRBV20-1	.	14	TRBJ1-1	TGCAGTGCTAGACAGTGGCAGATGAACACTGAAGCTTTCTTT	CSARQWQMNTEAFF
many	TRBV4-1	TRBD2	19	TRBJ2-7	TGCGCCAGCAGCCAAGAGACTGGACTAGCGGGGATAACAGCCTACGAGCAGTACTTC	CASSQETGLAGITAYEQYF
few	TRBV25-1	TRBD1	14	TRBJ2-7	TGTGCCAGCAGTGGCTTGACAGGGGGCTGGGAGCAGTACTTC	CASSGLTGGWEQYF
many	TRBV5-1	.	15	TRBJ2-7	TGCGCCAGCAGCTCGGACACCATGAGCTCCTACGAGCAGTACTTC	CASSSDTMSSYEQYF
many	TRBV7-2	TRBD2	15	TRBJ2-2	TGTGCCAGCAGCTCCCGACTAGCGGGGGGAGGGGAGCTGTTTTTT	CASSSRLAGGGELFF
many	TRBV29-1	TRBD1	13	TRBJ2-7	TGCAGCGTTCCAGGGGGCTCTCTTTACGAGCAGTACTTC	CSVPGGSLYEQYF
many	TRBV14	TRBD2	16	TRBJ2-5	TGTGCCAGCAGCCTGGGACTAGCGGGGGGGCTAGAGACCCAGTACTTC	CASSLGLAGGLETQYF